The 20 T cell receptor beta chains in this list originate from one sample, sequenced in a study of metastatic and nonmetastatic thyroid tumors. There were no patients who had received any treatment before thyroid surgery. Using MiXCR, TCRdb re-called clones from the PCR reads. The sample contains roughly 34,000 clones, under 40% of which appear only once. Sequenced: tumor tissue. These receptors came from a female donor with papillary thyroid cancer or a benign thyroid nodule (not recorded which). Some clones in this sample may be carry-over from other donors' samples.

The rearrangement links TRBV5-1 to TRBJ2-7; 9 positions agree with TRBD1. Unmatched junction bases numbered 5, after V lost 0 bases and J lost 4 bases. CDR1 SGHRS and CDR2 YFSETQ come from the germline V gene. This CDR3 has 15 amino acids. The CDR3 coding sequence is TGCGCCAGCAGCTTGGGGGGACAGGGAACTTACGAGCAGTACTTC. It codes for CASSLGGQGTYEQYF.

The chain combines TRBV28 with TRBJ1-6, with 8 bases that match TRBD1. V lost 6 bases, J lost 7 bases, and 8 bases stayed unmatched. From germline, CDR1 is MDHEN and CDR2 SYDVKM. The length of the CDR3 is 15 residues. The CDR3 reads CASRPSTGGNSPLHF. The CDR3 coding sequence is TGTGCCAGCAGACCGTCTACAGGGGGAAATTCACCCCTCCACTTT. Complete variable domain (other parts from reference TRBV28 and TRBJ1-6): DVKVTQSSRYLVKRTGEKVFLECVQDMDHENMFWYRQDPGLGLRLIYFSYDVKMKEKGDIPEGYSVSREKKERFSLILESASTNQTSMYLCASRPSTGGNSPLHFGNGTRLTVT.

As regards this clone: The sample has other DNA sequences that encode this CDR3 too. This rearrangement joins TRBV6-1 to TRBJ2-3; 12 positions match TRBD1. Trimming at V came to 6 bases and at J to 3 bases, leaving 4 bases not matched to a gene. The germline CDR1 and CDR2 sequences are MNHNS and SASEGT. This CDR3 comprises 15 residues. CDR3 loop: CASSPGQGATDTQYF. The CDR3 DNA sequence: TGTGCCAGCAGCCCGGGACAGGGGGCAACAGATACGCAGTATTTT.

This clone was recorded once. The junction and the germline gene differ at one end; a read error may be behind it. The V call is TRBV4-2, the J call TRBJ1-1; D is undetermined. There are 13 residues in the CDR3. Germline CDR1 and CDR2: LGHNA and YNFKEQ. The CDR3 DNA is TGTGCCAGCGGCCAATCGTTCCAGTATGAAGCTTTCTTT. Its translation: CASGQSFQYEAFF.

The gene calls are TRBV20-1 and TRBJ1-2; D is undetermined. Germline loops: CDR1 DFQATT, CDR2 SNEGSKA (reference sequence). The CDR3 is made up of 13 amino acids. V was trimmed by 0 bases and J by 7 bases, leaving 12 bases between them. CDR3 DNA: TGCAGTGCTAGAGATCAGGTATCGGGTGGCTACACCTTC. This translates into CSARDQVSGGYTF.

The chain couples TRBV6-1 to TRBJ2-7, with D maybe TRBD2 (5 bases). The V gene's germline CDR1 is MNHNS and CDR2 SASEGT. V was trimmed by 5 bases and J by 3 bases, leaving 17 bases between them. This CDR3 region has 15 residues. CDR3 amino acids: CASSPTNLRDYEQYF. The CDR3 DNA follows: TGTGCCAGCAGTCCGACTAATTTAAGGGACTACGAGCAGTACTTC.

This sequence joins TRBV11-3 and TRBJ1-1; a possible D gene is TRBD1 (5 bases). The germline V gene encodes CDR1 SGHNT and CDR2 YENEEA. CDR3 length: 13 residues. Trimming stripped 0 bases from V and 3 bases from J, with 5 bases between. The CDR3 DNA follows: TGTGCCAGCAGCTTAGAACAGGACACTGAAGCTTTCTTT. This translates into CASSLEQDTEAFF.

This clone was counted only a few times. V and J are TRBV6-1 and TRBJ2-1; TRBD1 matches 7 bases. Per the germline V gene, CDR1 is MNHNS and CDR2 is SASEGT. V shed 9 bases and J 9 bases; nucleotides not matched to a gene: 17. This CDR3 comprises 15 residues. CDR3: CASYHRGELSLEQFF. In DNA, the CDR3 is TGTGCCAGTTACCACAGGGGTGAGTTGTCGCTTGAGCAGTTCTTC.

The chain couples TRBV24-1 to TRBJ1-1; D remains ambiguous. CDR1 and CDR2 (germline): KGHDR, SFDVKD. The length of the CDR3 is 14 residues. Between the trimmed V and J ends, which lost 5 bases and 4 bases, there was a span of 13 bases. The CDR3: CATSGKVGGTEAFF. DNA for the CDR3: TGTGCCACCAGTGGAAAGGTTGGAGGCACTGAAGCTTTCTTT.

The V and J genes are TRBV11-2 and TRBJ1-2; D might be TRBD1 (5 bases). V was shortened by 1 base and J by 4 bases, with 10 bases between the two germline ends. Germline V gives CDR1 SGHAT, CDR2 FQNNGV. The CDR3 consists of 14 residues. In DNA, the CDR3 is TGTGCCAGCAGCTTAGTCCGGGACCTCTATGGCTACACCTTC. Its protein is CASSLVRDLYGYTF.

The V gene is TRBV9, the J gene TRBJ2-7, with D hard to call. This CDR3 has 15 residues. Germline loops: CDR1 SGDLS, CDR2 YYNGEE. V lost 0 bases to trimming and J lost 4 bases, with 14 bases between them. CDR3 region: CASSVGLGIKYEQYF. Written as DNA, the CDR3 is TGTGCCAGCAGCGTAGGGCTAGGAATTAAGTACGAGCAGTACTTC.

This clone has a handful of counts. The chain couples TRBV6-1 to TRBJ1-1, with 9 bases that match TRBD1. The CDR3 has 14 amino acids. Unmatched junction bases numbered 5, after V lost 4 bases and J lost 5 bases. CDR1 MNHNS and CDR2 SASEGT come from the germline V gene. CDR3 coding DNA: TGTGCCAGCAGTGTCGGGACAGGGAGGACTGAAGCTTTCTTT. It yields the protein CASSVGTGRTEAFF.

This clone was counted only a few times. The chain joins TRBV27 to TRBJ2-7; 7 nucleotides match TRBD1. Looked up from germline, CDR1 is MNHEY and CDR2 is SMNVEV (reference sequence). CDR3 length: 17 residues. The trim removed 5 bases at V and 3 bases at J, leaving 16 bases unmatched. The CDR3 loop is CASSPEGGQGVFYEQYF. Here the CDR3 DNA reads TGTGCCAGCAGTCCCGAGGGTGGGCAGGGGGTCTTCTACGAGCAGTACTTC.

This chain connects TRBV6-4 to TRBJ2-3, with D perhaps TRBD1 or TRBD2 (5 bases each). V was trimmed by 3 bases and J by 3 bases, leaving 7 bases between them. Germline V lookup: CDR1 MRHNA, CDR2 SNTAGT. This CDR3 is built from 13 residues. The CDR3 nucleotides are TGTGCCAGCAGTGAGGGACCGACAGATACGCAGTATTTT. Translated, it gives CASSEGPTDTQYF.

In this sample, this clone turned up a few times. The CDR3 is CASRGMGLGTGELFF. CDR3 nucleotide sequence: TGTGCCAGCAGAGGAATGGGACTGGGCACCGGGGAGCTGTTTTTT. The V and J genes are TRBV28 and TRBJ2-2; possible D gene TRBD2, 6 bases. The CDR3 totals 15 residues. Germline lookup yields CDR1 MDHEN and CDR2 SYDVKM. The germline V and J ends were trimmed by 6 bases and 4 bases, with 15 bases remaining between them.

This clone was found a few times. The chain links TRBV7-2 to TRBJ1-2, with D perhaps matching TRBD1 (5 bases). The CDR3 has 12 residues. CDR1 and CDR2 from the germline V gene are SGHTA and FQGNSA. V lost 3 bases and J 8 bases, leaving 10 bases between the germline ends. The CDR3 DNA reads as TGTGCCAGCAGCTTCGGACAATGGGGCTACACCTTC. This encodes CASSFGQWGYTF.

The chain has TRBV11-2 and TRBJ2-7; unclear D gene. The CDR3 length is 11 residues. V lost 5 bases to trimming and J lost 2 bases, with 4 bases between them. Germline lookup yields CDR1 SGHAT and CDR2 FQNNGV. The CDR3 DNA sequence: TGTGCCAGCAGCCGAGCCTACGAGCAGTACTTC. Residues: CASSRAYEQYF. The full variable domain, rest sourced from reference TRBV11-2 and TRBJ2-7, is EAGVAQSPRYKIIEKRQSVAFWCNPISGHATLYWYQQILGQGPKLLIQFQNNGVVDDSQLPKDRFSAERLKGVDSTLKIQPAKLEDSAVYLCASSRAYEQYFGPGTRLTVT.

The CDR3 region is CASSQSTLGPLHF. As DNA, the CDR3 is TGTGCCAGCAGCCAATCGACCCTTGGACCCCTCCACTTT. The chain combines TRBV16 with TRBJ1-6, with unresolved D. The CDR3 runs to 13 residues. The V gene's germline CDR1 is KGHSY and CDR2 FQNENV. The V end lost 0 bases, the J end lost 12 bases, and 9 bases lay between the germline ends.

The chain recombines TRBV12-3 or TRBV12-4 with TRBJ2-7; D call uncertain. This CDR3 region has 14 residues. The V and J ends lost 2 bases and 3 bases respectively, with 11 bases between them. The DNA for the CDR3 is TGTGCCAGCAGTTTAAACGGTGAGAACTACGAGCAGTACTTC. Translated: CASSLNGENYEQYF.

This chain links TRBV9 with TRBJ1-6, with 8 positions matching TRBD1. Germline V gene lookup returns CDR1 SGDLS and CDR2 YYNGEE. CDR3 length: 15 residues. After removal of 0 bases from V and 6 bases from J, the junction contained 2 bases not matched to a gene. The DNA of the CDR3 is TGTGCCAGCAGCGTAGTAGACAGGGGTAATTCACCCCTCCACTTT. Translating it yields CASSVVDRGNSPLHF.